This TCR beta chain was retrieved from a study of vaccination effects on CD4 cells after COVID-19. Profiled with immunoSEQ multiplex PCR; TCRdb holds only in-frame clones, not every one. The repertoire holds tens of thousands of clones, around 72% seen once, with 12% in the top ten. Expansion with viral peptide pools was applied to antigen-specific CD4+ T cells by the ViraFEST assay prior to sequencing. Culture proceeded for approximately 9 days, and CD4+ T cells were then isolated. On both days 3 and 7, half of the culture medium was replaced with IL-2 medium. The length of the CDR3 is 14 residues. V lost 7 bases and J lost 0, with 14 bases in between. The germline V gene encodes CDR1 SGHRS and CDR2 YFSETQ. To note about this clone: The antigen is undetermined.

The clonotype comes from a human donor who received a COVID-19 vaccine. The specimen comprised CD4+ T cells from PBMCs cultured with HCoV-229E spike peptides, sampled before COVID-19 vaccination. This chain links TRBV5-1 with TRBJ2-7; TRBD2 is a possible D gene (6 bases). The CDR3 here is CASRGGVSSYEQYF. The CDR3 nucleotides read TGCGCCAGCCGAGGCGGGGTGAGCTCCTACGAGCAGTACTTC. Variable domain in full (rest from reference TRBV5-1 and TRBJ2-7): KAGVTQTPRYLIKTRGQQVTLSCSPISGHRSVSWYQQTPGQGLQFLFEYFSETQRNKGNFPGRFSGRQFSNSRSEMNVSTLELGDSALYLCASRGGVSSYEQYFGPGTRLTVT.